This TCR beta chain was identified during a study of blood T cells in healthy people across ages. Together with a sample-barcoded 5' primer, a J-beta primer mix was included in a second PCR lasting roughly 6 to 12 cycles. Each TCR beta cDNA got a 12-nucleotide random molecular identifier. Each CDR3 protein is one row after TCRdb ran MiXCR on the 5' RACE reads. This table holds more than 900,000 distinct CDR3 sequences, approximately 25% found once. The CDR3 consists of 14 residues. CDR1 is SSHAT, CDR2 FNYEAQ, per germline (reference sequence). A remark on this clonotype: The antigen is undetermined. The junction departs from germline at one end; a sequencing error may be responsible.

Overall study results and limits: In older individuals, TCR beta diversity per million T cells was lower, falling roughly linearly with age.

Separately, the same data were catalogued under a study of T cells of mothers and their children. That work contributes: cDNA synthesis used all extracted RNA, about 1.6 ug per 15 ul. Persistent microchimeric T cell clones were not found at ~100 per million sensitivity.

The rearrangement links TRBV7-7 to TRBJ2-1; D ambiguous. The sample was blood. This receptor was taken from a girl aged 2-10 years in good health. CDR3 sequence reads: CASSPSMVRNEQFF. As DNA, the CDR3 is TGTGCTAGCAGCCCTAGTATGGTGAGGAATGAGCAGTTCTTC.